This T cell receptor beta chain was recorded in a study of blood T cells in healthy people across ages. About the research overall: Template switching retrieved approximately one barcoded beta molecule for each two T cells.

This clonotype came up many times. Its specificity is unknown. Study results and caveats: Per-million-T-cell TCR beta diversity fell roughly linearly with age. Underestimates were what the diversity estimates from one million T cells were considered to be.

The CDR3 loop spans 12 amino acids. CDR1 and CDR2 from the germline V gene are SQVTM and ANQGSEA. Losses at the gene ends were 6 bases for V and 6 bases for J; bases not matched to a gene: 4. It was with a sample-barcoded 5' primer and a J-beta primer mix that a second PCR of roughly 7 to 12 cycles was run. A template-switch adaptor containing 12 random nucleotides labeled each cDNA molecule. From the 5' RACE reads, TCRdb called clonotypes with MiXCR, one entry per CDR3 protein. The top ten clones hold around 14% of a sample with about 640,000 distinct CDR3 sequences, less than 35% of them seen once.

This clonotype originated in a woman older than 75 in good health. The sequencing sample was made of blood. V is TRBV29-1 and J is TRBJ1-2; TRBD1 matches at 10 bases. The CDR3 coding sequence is TGCAGCGTAACCGACAGGGGGCATGGCTACACCTTC. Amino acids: CSVTDRGHGYTF.